Given below is one T cell receptor (beta chain) in context. J was trimmed by 7 bases and V by 1 base; bases with no gene match: 4. The germline gives CDR1 MDHEN, CDR2 SYDVKM. This CDR3 is 14 amino acids long. Participants were placed into cohorts based on the clinical history they reported. This sample was taken from a study of blood T cell repertoires in COVID-19. About the research overall: Sites in the United States, Italy and Spain provided acute and convalescent COVID-19 samples.

Original data processing: The authors estimated nucleated cell counts from reference gene primer amplification. TCRdb's copy holds only in-frame clones and misses some; the assay was immunoSEQ multiplex PCR. V and J calls and clone size come straight from that table; D and trimming were deduced from the DNA. Altogether roughly 430,000 clones are present, approximately 91% being singletons, with the ten largest covering approximately 2.1%. The source of this sequence is a woman aged 40 to 55 with acute COVID-19. Source material: PBMCs or T cells enriched from blood (not recorded which). This chain joins TRBV28 and TRBJ2-5; 9 bases fit TRBD1. CDR3 region: CASSLSTGGATQYF. For the CDR3, the DNA is TGTGCCAGCAGTTTATCCACAGGGGGCGCGACCCAGTACTTC.